The clone carrying this T cell receptor beta chain occurred many times. The sample comes from a study of identical twins. Germline V gene lookup returns CDR1 SGDLS and CDR2 YYNGEE. V was trimmed by 3 bases and J by 0 bases, leaving 13 bases between them. The CDR3 is made up of 16 amino acids. A universal primer site was incorporated via template switching, and the cDNA contained unique molecular identifiers. One entry per CDR3 protein, called by TCRdb with MiXCR from the 5' RACE reads. Among 200,000 or so distinct CDR3 sequences listed, about 16% were seen once. These data were also filed under a second study, of T cells expressing NK-cell markers. From that second work: The contribution of dominant NKG2C+ clonotypes to CD8+ T cells in about 6 donors was roughly 1.0-7.0%. Also leading the CD3+CD56-NKG2C+ fraction in a handful of donors were these clonotypes.

The sequence was obtained from a woman in her late teens or twenties in good health. The sequenced sample consisted of CD8+ T cells sorted from blood. This rearrangement joins TRBV9 to TRBJ2-4, with D uncertain. CDR3 sequence: CASSGEPGEAKNIQYF. For the CDR3, the DNA is TGTGCCAGCAGCGGAGAGCCAGGAGAAGCCAAAAACATTCAGTACTTC.